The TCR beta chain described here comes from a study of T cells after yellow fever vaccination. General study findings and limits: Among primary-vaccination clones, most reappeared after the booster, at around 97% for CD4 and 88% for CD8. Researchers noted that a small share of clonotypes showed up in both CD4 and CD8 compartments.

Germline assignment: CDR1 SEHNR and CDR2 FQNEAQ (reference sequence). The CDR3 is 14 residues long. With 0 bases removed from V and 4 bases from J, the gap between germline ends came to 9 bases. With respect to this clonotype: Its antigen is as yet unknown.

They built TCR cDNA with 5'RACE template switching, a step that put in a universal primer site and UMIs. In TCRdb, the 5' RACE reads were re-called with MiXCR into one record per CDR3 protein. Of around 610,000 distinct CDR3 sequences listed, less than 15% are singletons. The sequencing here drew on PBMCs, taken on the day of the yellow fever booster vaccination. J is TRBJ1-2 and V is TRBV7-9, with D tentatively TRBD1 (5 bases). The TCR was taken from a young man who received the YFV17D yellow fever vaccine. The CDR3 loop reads CASSLALTGYGYTF. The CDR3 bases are TGTGCCAGCAGCTTAGCGCTAACAGGCTATGGCTACACCTTC.